These 10 T cell receptor beta chains came from one sample sequenced in a study of cytomegalovirus exposure and HLA in healthy donors. The PCR had 60 Vbeta and 13 Jbeta primers. Assay: immunoSEQ multiplex PCR; the TCRdb copy retains only in-frame clones and omits some. The repertoire holds 110,000 to 150,000 clones, roughly 77% seen once, with over 3% in the top ten. The sample was PBMCs. These TCRs come from a middle-aged man in good health and CMV-seronegative.

Comments on this clone: Other DNA sequences within the sample encode an identical CDR3. This chain connects TRBV5-1 to TRBJ1-2; D is uncertain. CDR3 length: 12 residues. V lost 5 bases to trimming and J lost 6 bases, with 11 bases between them. Germline loops: CDR1 SGHRS, CDR2 YFSETQ. CDR3 nucleotides: TGCGCCAGCAGTAAAACATTGGATGGCTACACCTTC. This codes for CASSKTLDGYTF.

This chain links TRBV7-7 with TRBJ2-5; 7 nucleotides line up with TRBD2. CDR1 is SSHAT, CDR2 FNYEAQ, per germline (reference sequence). The junction had 6 bases not matched to a gene; V was cut back by 5 bases and J by 3 bases. The CDR3 is 14 amino acids. Written as DNA, the CDR3 is TGTGCCAGCAGCCCCCGGGGGAGGGAAGAGACCCAGTACTTC. This translates into CASSPRGREETQYF.

Notes on this clone: The sample has other DNA sequences that encode this CDR3 too. The chain has TRBV2 and TRBJ2-7; TRBD2 agrees at 7 bases. CDR1 SNHLY and CDR2 FYNNEI come from the germline V gene. CDR3 size: 12 residues. J lost 7 bases, V lost 0 bases, and 0 bases had no gene match. In DNA, the CDR3 is TGTGCCAGCAGTGAAGCGGGAGGGGAGCAGTACTTC. This codes for CASSEAGGEQYF.

This chain connects TRBV2 to TRBJ2-1; 10 bases match TRBD2. Trimming removed 7 bases from V and 0 bases from J; junction bases left unmatched: 15. The CDR3 covers 19 residues. Germline-derived CDR1 and CDR2 are SNHLY and FYNNEI. CDR3 nucleotide sequence: TGTGCCAGCATTTGGAGTCCCCTTAGCGGGAGGAGCTCCTACAATGAGCAGTTCTTC. Amino acids: CASIWSPLSGRSSYNEQFF. Variable domain in full (rest from reference TRBV2 and TRBJ2-1): EPEVTQTPSHQVTQMGQEVILRCVPISNHLYFYWYRQILGQKVEFLVSFYNNEISEKSEIFDDQFSVERPDGSNFTLKIRSTKLEDSAMYFCASIWSPLSGRSSYNEQFFGPGTRLTVL.

V gene TRBV6-1 combines with J gene TRBJ2-7; a weak D match, TRBD2 (5 bases). Germline assignment: CDR1 MNHNS and CDR2 SASEGT. The V gene lost 4 bases and the J gene lost 0 bases, with 10 bases spanning the gap. This CDR3 region has 14 residues. CDR3 residues: CASSGTFGSYEQYF. CDR3 nucleotide sequence: TGTGCCAGCAGTGGGACTTTCGGCTCCTACGAGCAGTACTTC.

The rearrangement uses TRBV6-1 and TRBJ2-5, with TRBD1 matching over 9 bases. This CDR3 contains 15 residues. The germline gives CDR1 MNHNS, CDR2 SASEGT. V dropped 1 base and J dropped 5; count of bases not matched to a gene: 5. CDR3 nucleotides: TGTGCCAGCAGTGAAGGGACAGGGGATGGGGAGACCCAGTACTTC. Translated: CASSEGTGDGETQYF.

The genes are TRBV2 and TRBJ2-1, with 7 bases that match TRBD1. Trimming cost V 6 bases and J 6 bases; bases outside gene matches: 11. The CDR3 is 15 residues long. Per the germline V gene, CDR1 is SNHLY and CDR2 is FYNNEI. The CDR3 protein is CASRDDRAAFNEQFF. Here the CDR3 DNA reads TGTGCCAGCAGGGACGACAGGGCCGCGTTCAATGAGCAGTTCTTC.

As DNA, the CDR3 is TGTGCCAGCAGCCTCACACTACGACCTACAGGGGGGTGGAACACTGAAGCTTTCTTT. It specifies CASSLTLRPTGGWNTEAFF. The chain has TRBV7-6 and TRBJ1-1, with 8 bases that match TRBD1. The CDR3 sequence is 19 residues long. Germline assignment: CDR1 SGHVS and CDR2 FNYEAQ. V gave up 5 bases and J gave up 1 base; unmatched junction bases: 18.

The chain links TRBV29-1 to TRBJ2-1, with D maybe TRBD2 (5 bases). V was shortened by 3 bases and J by 2 bases, with 11 bases between the two germline ends. Germline CDR1 and CDR2: SQVTM and ANQGSEA. The CDR3 contains 14 residues. The CDR3: CSVEVPGTYNEQFF. The CDR3 bases are TGCAGCGTTGAGGTTCCGGGGACCTACAATGAGCAGTTCTTC.

This clone was counted between two and nine times. The chain uses TRBV5-1 and TRBJ2-2, with 12 bases lining up with TRBD2. J lost 1 base, V lost 5 bases, and 9 bases had no gene match. The germline V gene encodes CDR1 SGHRS and CDR2 YFSETQ. The CDR3 is 18 residues long. CDR3 DNA: TGCGCCAGCAGTTCCGGACTAGCGGGGAGAGGGAACACCGGGGAGCTGTTTTTT. It codes for CASSSGLAGRGNTGELFF.